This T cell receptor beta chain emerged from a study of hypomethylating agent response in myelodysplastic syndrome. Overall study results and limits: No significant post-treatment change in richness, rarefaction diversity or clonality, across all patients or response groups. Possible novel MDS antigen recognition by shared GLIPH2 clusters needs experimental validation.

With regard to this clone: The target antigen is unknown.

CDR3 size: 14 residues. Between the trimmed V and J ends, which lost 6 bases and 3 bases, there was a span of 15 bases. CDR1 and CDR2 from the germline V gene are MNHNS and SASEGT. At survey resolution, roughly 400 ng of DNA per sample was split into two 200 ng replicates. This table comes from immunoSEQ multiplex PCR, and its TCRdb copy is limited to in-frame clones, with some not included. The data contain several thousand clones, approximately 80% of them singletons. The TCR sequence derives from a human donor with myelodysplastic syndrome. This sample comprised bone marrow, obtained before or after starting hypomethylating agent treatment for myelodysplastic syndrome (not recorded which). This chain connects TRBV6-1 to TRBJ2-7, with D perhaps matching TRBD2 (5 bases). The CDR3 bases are TGTGCCAGCAGGTCCAGGACTGGGAACTACGAGCAGTACTTC. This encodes CASRSRTGNYEQYF.